This T cell receptor beta chain was sequenced during a study of beta chain features in type 1 diabetes (dated by TCRdb to the late 2010s). Notes on the research overall: Patients and healthy donors did not differ in mean age, gender distribution, total cell number or subset yield. The study compared the TCRB repertoires of sorted circulating CD4+ T cell subsets in recently diagnosed type 1 diabetes patients with those in matched healthy donors. Regulatory and stem cell-like memory subsets were obtained from only 8 patients and roughly eight healthy donors, while naive and central memory subsets were obtained from all 28 donors. A total of just under 110,000,000 sorted cells were examined across all samples, and RNA yield correlated strongly with the number of cells per subset.

The High Capacity cDNA Reverse Transcription Kit was used to reverse transcribe all of the isolated RNA, meaning that expressed TCRB transcripts were what got sequenced. Deep immunoSEQ sequencing was applied to naive, central memory and regulatory T cell samples, giving an average of around 3.8 million total reads per sample. Sorted cells were lysed in RLT buffer and RNA was extracted with DNase-treated RNeasy Micro or Mini kits, depending on cell number. To prevent cross-contamination, each cell subset was processed individually, whereas patient and healthy donor samples were processed jointly. TCRB sequences were amplified from cDNA with the immunoSEQ multiplex PCR, producing 87-bp fragments spanning the CDR3 region. Sequencing of the amplicons was done on the Illumina HiSeq platform. Per the source publication's procedure: Synthetic template baselines were used to correct PCR bias computationally, reads within Hamming distance 2 were collapsed, and singletons that could not be merged were discarded. Reads were aligned to IMGT to assign V, D and J genes, CDR3 length, and insertions or deletions at six rearrangement sites. Within each subset, clonotype counts were normalized to the number of sorted cells before true diversity and Gini coefficients were calculated with the tcR R package. The overlap coefficient, calculated on TCRB nucleotide sequences, was used to quantify repertoire sharing. Out-of-frame TCRB sequences from naive cells were analyzed as a proxy for the pre-selection repertoire. The clones in this table, taken by TCRdb from immuneACCESS, are in-frame only. Not every clone is retained; where verified, under half of the shortfall comes from an unresolved V gene, and the cause of the rest is unknown. The V and J calls and clone size come from that table; D and trimming were worked out from the DNA. Present in this sample are 620,000 or so clones, roughly 15% of which were seen just once. Around 0.095% of the sample belongs to the ten largest clones.

Results and caveats for the whole study, not just this receptor: HLA sub-analyses involved small numbers of individuals, so any influence of HLA type on TCRB rearrangement remained unresolved. A moderate but significant shortening of TCRB CDR3 length was observed in type 1 diabetes patients in all four CD4+ subsets. Naive, central memory and regulatory TCRB repertoires appeared to be more similar among patients than among healthy donors. At VDJ recombination sites, type 1 diabetes patients had fewer insertions and more deleted nucleotides, which implies abnormalities in thymic rearrangement. Because cDNA was sequenced instead of genomic DNA, highly expressing activated cells could be over-represented, though the groups showed no difference in activation or CD3 levels. PCR might favor shorter templates, but patient and control samples were amplified and corrected together, so any skew would affect both groups equally.

A single peripheral blood draw of around 0.11 L on average was collected from each donor into heparinised tubes. A BD FACSAria II and a panel including CD45RO, CCR7, CD25, CD127, CD95 and CD27 were used to sort naive, central memory, regulatory and stem cell-like memory CD4+ T cells. A purity above 98% was achieved for all sorted populations. Right away, PBMCs were isolated by Lymphoprep density gradient centrifugation and were stained directly, with no culture step. So that batch effects would be minimized, each experiment stained and sorted samples in pairs, pairing one healthy donor with one patient. The CDR3, from cysteine to phenylalanine, totals 18 residues. Only the CDR3 DNA stays, 54 bases, in frame from base 1. Ends trimmed: V by 4 bases, J by 6 bases; bases unmatched to a gene: 17. The germline V gene sets CDR1 to LGHNA and CDR2 to YNFKEQ. This clone was seen a few times. It has no known antigen specificity. No base quality values were provided; no much bigger clone lies one nucleotide off.

Sequencing used naive CD4+ T cells from blood. The cell subset or site label corresponds to: true naive CD4+ T cells. The rearrangement combines TRBV4-2 with TRBJ2-2; 7 central bases correspond to TRBD1. The receptor comes from a man younger than 30 in good health. CDR3 protein: CASSRGGMGPNRAGELFF. The nucleotide sequence reads as follows: TGTGCCAGCAGCCGAGGGGGCATGGGACCAAATAGGGCCGGGGAGCTGTTTTTT.